Presented here are 26 T cell receptor beta chains from one specimen sequenced in a study of OX40 agonist ivuxolimab in advanced cancers. Repertoires were generated with immunoSEQ multiplex PCR, while TCRdb's copy carries only in-frame clones and drops some. The sample has about 82,000 clones, approximately 85% seen once; the top ten hold 2% to 3%. Sequencing was performed on CD4+ or CD8+ T cells sorted from blood, taken in a trial of the OX40 agonist ivuxolimab. The origin of the receptors is an adult with an advanced solid tumor such as melanoma, head and neck, liver or kidney cancer.

The chain carries TRBV10-3 and TRBJ1-1; no clear D. Trimming removed 0 bases from V and 11 bases from J, with 13 bases in between. The V gene's germline CDR1 is ENHRY and CDR2 SYGVKD. This CDR3 comprises 13 residues. CDR3 bases: TGTGCCATCAGTGAGTCCGAACGGCAGAGCGCTTTCTTT. This translates into CAISESERQSAFF.

J is TRBJ2-2 and V is TRBV28; 8 nucleotides match TRBD1. Germline V lookup: CDR1 MDHEN, CDR2 SYDVKM. V lost 5 bases, J lost 5 bases, and 7 bases stayed unmatched. This CDR3 has 15 amino acids. The CDR3 region has the DNA TGTGCCAGCAGTCTTACCCGACAGGGGACCGGGGAGCTGTTTTTT. It encodes CASSLTRQGTGELFF.

The chain links TRBV2 to TRBJ1-1; D ambiguous. There are 14 residues in the CDR3. The ends were cut back, 8 bases at V and 0 bases at J, with 13 bases in the middle. Germline CDR1 SNHLY, CDR2 FYNNEI. CDR3: CASRRQAMNTEAFF. The CDR3 DNA follows: TGTGCCAGCCGTAGACAAGCGATGAACACTGAAGCTTTCTTT.

This chain links TRBV28 with TRBJ1-5, with D perhaps matching TRBD1 (6 bases). V lost 5 bases, J lost 5 bases, and 13 bases lay in between. There are 14 residues in the CDR3. Per germline, CDR1 MDHEN and CDR2 SYDVKM. The CDR3 reads CASSRDRRDQPQHF. The CDR3 DNA sequence: TGTGCCAGCAGTCGAGACAGGAGGGATCAGCCCCAGCATTTT.

This CDR3 reads CAWSLGGAGLDYTF. The CDR3 nucleotides are TGTGCCTGGAGCCTAGGTGGCGCAGGTTTAGACTACACCTTC. The genes are TRBV30 and TRBJ1-2, with no clear D. Germline V lookup: CDR1 GTSNPN, CDR2 SVGIG (reference sequence). Trimming removed 3 bases at V and 10 bases at J, with 21 bases between. CDR3 length: 14 amino acids. Variable domain in full (rest from reference TRBV30 and TRBJ1-2): SQTIHQWPATLVQPVGSPLSLECTVEGTSNPNLYWYRQAAGRGLQLLFYSVGIGQISSEVPQNLSASRPQDRQFILSSKKLLLSDSGFYLCAWSLGGAGLDYTFGSGTRLTVV.

The rearrangement links TRBV9 to TRBJ2-3, with a possible D match to TRBD2 (6 bases). Trimming removed 3 bases at V and 0 bases at J, with 11 bases between. Germline CDR1 reads SGDLS; CDR2 reads YYNGEE. This CDR3 region has 15 residues. Here the CDR3 reads CASSDARGSTDTQYF. CDR3 nucleotide sequence: TGTGCCAGCAGCGATGCCCGGGGGAGCACAGATACGCAGTATTTT.

The rearrangement joins TRBV27 to TRBJ2-2, with D possibly being TRBD1 (5 bases). The CDR3 is 14 amino acids. Trimming pared 5 bases from V and 3 bases from J, leaving 10 bases between. CDR1 and CDR2 (germline): MNHEY, SMNVEV (reference sequence). The CDR3 loop is CASSQDSYTGELFF. The CDR3 coding sequence is TGTGCCAGCAGTCAAGACAGCTACACCGGGGAGCTGTTTTTT.

The J gene is TRBJ2-3, the V gene TRBV10-3; 7 nucleotides match TRBD2. The germline gives CDR1 ENHRY, CDR2 SYGVKD. The CDR3 is made up of 14 amino acids. J was trimmed by 1 base and V by 5 bases; bases with no gene match: 3. Written as DNA, the CDR3 is TGTGCCATCAGTCCTGGACTAGGCACAGATACGCAGTATTTT. This codes for CAISPGLGTDTQYF.

This clone appeared a few times. The rearrangement joins TRBV19 to TRBJ1-2, with D possibly matching TRBD1 (6 bases). Germline CDR1 is LNHDA and CDR2 is SQIVND (reference sequence). Trimming left V 6 bases short and J 4 bases short, with 12 bases between. This CDR3 is built from 13 residues. CDR3 sequence reads: CASSLQGRYGYTF. CDR3 bases: TGTGCCAGTAGCCTACAGGGACGCTATGGCTACACCTTC.

The chain combines TRBV18 with TRBJ2-7; no reliable D call. Germline lookup yields CDR1 KGHSH and CDR2 LQKENI. The CDR3 sequence is 13 residues long. Trimming removed 2 bases from V and 2 bases from J, with 7 bases in between. DNA of the CDR3: TGTGCCAGCTCACCAAACCAAGCCTACGAGCAGTACTTC. This translates into CASSPNQAYEQYF.

This sequence joins TRBV6-1 and TRBJ2-2; D unresolved. V lost 0 bases to trimming and J lost 7 bases, with 6 bases between them. Germline lookup yields CDR1 MNHNS and CDR2 SASEGT. The CDR3 contains 13 residues. The CDR3 DNA reads as TGTGCCAGCAGTGAAGCGTACAGCGGGGAGCTGTTTTTT. Translation gives CASSEAYSGELFF.

The chain is built from TRBV6-4 and TRBJ2-6; 10 bases match TRBD2. Per the germline V gene, CDR1 is MRHNA and CDR2 is SNTAGT. This CDR3 is built from 17 residues. The V gene end was trimmed by 5 bases and the J gene end by 0 bases; junction bases not matched to a gene: 4. CDR3 in DNA: TGTGCCAGCAGTAGGACTAGCGGAATCTCTGGGGCCAACGTCCTGACTTTC. It translates to CASSRTSGISGANVLTF.

This clone was detected a few times. DNA for the CDR3: TGCGCCAGCAGCCCAGGGGGGAATACCTACGAGCAGTACTTC. Amino acid sequence: CASSPGGNTYEQYF. The rearrangement links TRBV5-1 to TRBJ2-7, with D perhaps matching TRBD1 (7 bases). The CDR3 is made up of 14 amino acids. Trimming left V 4 bases short and J 2 bases short, with 13 bases between. Germline V gives CDR1 SGHRS, CDR2 YFSETQ.

This rearrangement joins TRBV5-1 to TRBJ2-5; D not resolved. The V end was cut by 0 bases, the J end by 1 base, with 4 bases between. This CDR3 comprises 13 residues. CDR1 and CDR2 (germline): SGHRS, YFSETQ. The CDR3 coding sequence is TGCGCCAGCAGCTTGGGAACCCAAGAGACCCAGTACTTC. Translated: CASSLGTQETQYF.

The chain has TRBV6-1 and TRBJ1-1, with TRBD1 identical over 7 bases. The CDR3 runs to 15 residues. V was clipped by 4 bases and J by 0 bases; unmatched bases: 5. CDR1 is MNHNS, CDR2 SASEGT, per germline. CDR3 DNA sequence: TGTGCCAGCAGTGGACAGGGCCGAATGAACACTGAAGCTTTCTTT. Its translation: CASSGQGRMNTEAFF.

The genes are TRBV6-1 and TRBJ1-2, with D tentatively TRBD1 (5 bases). CDR1 is MNHNS and CDR2 is SASEGT in the germline V gene. V shed 2 bases and J shed 4 bases, with 14 bases lying between them. This CDR3 region has 15 residues. Here the CDR3 DNA reads TGTGCCAGCAGTGAAACGGCAGGGCTAGGCTATGGCTACACCTTC. Amino acids: CASSETAGLGYGYTF.

The V gene is TRBV6-1, the J gene TRBJ1-5; a weak D match, TRBD1 (6 bases). The CDR3 runs to 13 residues. Germline CDR1 MNHNS, CDR2 SASEGT. Trimming took 5 bases from V and 7 from J, leaving 12 bases between them. Here the CDR3 DNA reads TGTGCCAGCAGTCCTGACAGGAAGCAGCCCCAGCATTTT. Translating it yields CASSPDRKQPQHF.

This clone was counted only a few times. The chain combines TRBV30 with TRBJ1-6; D is unclear. This CDR3 is 16 amino acids long. Germline CDR1 reads GTSNPN; CDR2 reads SVGIG (reference sequence). Trimming shortened V by 3 bases and J by 7 bases, and 19 bases separated the two germline ends. CDR3 residues: CAWRYGWAQINSPLHF. The CDR3 region has the DNA TGTGCCTGGAGATATGGCTGGGCCCAGATAAATTCACCCCTCCACTTT.

J is TRBJ2-5 and V is TRBV28; perhaps TRBD2 as D (6 bases). Germline CDR1 and CDR2: MDHEN and SYDVKM. V was shortened by 6 bases and J by 4 bases, with 15 bases between the two germline ends. CDR3 length: 14 amino acids. This CDR3 reads CASRTNSGSETQYF. The CDR3 bases are TGTGCCAGCAGGACGAATAGCGGATCAGAGACCCAGTACTTC.

The chain links TRBV5-1 to TRBJ2-3, with 8 positions matching TRBD2. V lost 0 bases to trimming and J lost 3 bases; unmatched junction nucleotides: 3. Germline V CDR1 and CDR2: SGHRS, YFSETQ. The CDR3 totals 15 residues. Here the CDR3 reads CASSLAGGITDTQYF. The CDR3 DNA sequence: TGCGCCAGCAGCTTGGCGGGGGGGATTACAGATACGCAGTATTTT.

The count of this clone is one. V and J are TRBV5-4 and TRBJ2-3, with 10 bases identical to TRBD2. The V gene's germline CDR1 is SGHNT and CDR2 YYREEE (reference sequence). The CDR3 spans 18 residues. The J segment lost 0 bases and the V segment lost 2 bases, leaving 9 bases of the junction unmatched. The CDR3 DNA is TGTGCCAGCAGCTTTCCGGCTAGCGGGGGTACTAGCACAGATACGCAGTATTTT. This codes for CASSFPASGGTSTDTQYF. The variable domain in full, completed from reference TRBV5-4 and TRBJ2-3, reads ETGVTQSPTHLIKTRGQQVTLRCSSQSGHNTVSWYQQALGQGPQFIFQYYREEENGRGNFPPRFSGLQFPNYSSELNVNALELDDSALYLCASSFPASGGTSTDTQYFGPGTRLTVL.

The rearrangement uses TRBV5-1 and TRBJ2-5, with 9 bases matching TRBD2. The CDR3 is made up of 14 amino acids. Germline values: CDR1 SGHRS, CDR2 YFSETQ. V lost 0 bases and J lost 5; bases outside the gene matches: 2. The CDR3 nucleotides read TGCGCCAGCAGCTTGGGGGCGGGGGGGGAGACCCAGTACTTC. It specifies CASSLGAGGETQYF.

For the CDR3, the DNA is TGTGCCAGCACCCAGGGGTCTCTTCCTTCTGGGGCCAACGTCCTGACTTTC. This codes for CASTQGSLPSGANVLTF. V gene TRBV21-1 combines with J gene TRBJ2-6; the table's D call, TRBD1, was not checked against the DNA. TRBV21-1 is annotated as a pseudogene. This CDR3 region has 17 residues.

This clone occurred once. DNA of the CDR3: TGTGCCAGCGTTATGGGGGTATCCTATGGCTACACCTTC. Its translation: CASVMGVSYGYTF. The V gene is TRBV6-6, the J gene TRBJ1-2, with D possibly being TRBD1 (5 bases). The germline V gene encodes CDR1 MNHNY and CDR2 SVGAGI (reference sequence). The CDR3 is 13 residues long. Deletions cut 8 bases from V and 4 bases from J, with 14 bases between.

This clone was observed once. The J gene is TRBJ2-2, the V gene TRBV9, with 13 bases that match TRBD2. The V and J ends lost 4 bases and 1 base, in that order; junction bases with no gene match: 1. Germline V CDR1 and CDR2: SGDLS, YYNGEE. This CDR3 has 16 amino acids. In DNA, the CDR3 is TGTGCCAGCAGCCGGACTAGCGGGAGGAACACCGGGGAGCTGTTTTTT. It encodes CASSRTSGRNTGELFF.

The CDR3 loop reads CASSEALGQNSPLHF. CDR3 sequence (DNA): TGTGCCAGCAGTGAAGCGCTGGGACAGAATTCACCCCTCCACTTT. The genes are TRBV6-1 and TRBJ1-6; TRBD1 agrees at 7 bases. The CDR3 extends over 15 amino acids. CDR1 MNHNS and CDR2 SASEGT come from the germline V gene. V shed 0 bases, J shed 7 bases, and the junction held 3 bases outside the gene matches.